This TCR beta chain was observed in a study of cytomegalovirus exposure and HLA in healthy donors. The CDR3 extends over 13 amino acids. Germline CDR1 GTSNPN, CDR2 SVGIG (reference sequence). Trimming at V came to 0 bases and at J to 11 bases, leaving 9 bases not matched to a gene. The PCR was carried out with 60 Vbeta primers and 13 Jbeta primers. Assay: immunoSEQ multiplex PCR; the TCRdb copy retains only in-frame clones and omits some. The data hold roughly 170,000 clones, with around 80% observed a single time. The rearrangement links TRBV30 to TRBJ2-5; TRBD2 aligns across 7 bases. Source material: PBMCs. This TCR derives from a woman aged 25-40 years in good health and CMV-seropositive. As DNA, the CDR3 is TGTGCCTGGAGTGTGGGAGGGTCGGTAGAGCAGTACTTC. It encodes CAWSVGGSVEQYF.